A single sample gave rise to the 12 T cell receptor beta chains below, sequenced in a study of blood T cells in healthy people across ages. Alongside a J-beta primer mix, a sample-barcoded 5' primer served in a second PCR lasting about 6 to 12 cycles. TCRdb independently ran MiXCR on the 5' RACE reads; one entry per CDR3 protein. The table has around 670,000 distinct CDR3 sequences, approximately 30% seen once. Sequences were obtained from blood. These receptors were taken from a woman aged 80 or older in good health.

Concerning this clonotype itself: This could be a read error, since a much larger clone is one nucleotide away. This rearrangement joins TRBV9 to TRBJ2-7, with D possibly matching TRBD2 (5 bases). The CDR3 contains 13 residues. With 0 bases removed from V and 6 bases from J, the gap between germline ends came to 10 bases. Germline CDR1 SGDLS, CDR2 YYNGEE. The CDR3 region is CASSVVPGSEQYF. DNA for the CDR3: TGTGCCAGCAGCGTAGTACCGGGGAGCGAGCAGTACTTC.

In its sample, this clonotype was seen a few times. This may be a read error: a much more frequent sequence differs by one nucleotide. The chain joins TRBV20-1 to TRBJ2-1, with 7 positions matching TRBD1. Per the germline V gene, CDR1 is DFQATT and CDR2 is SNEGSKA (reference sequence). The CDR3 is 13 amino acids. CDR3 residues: CSTRGGFYNEQFF. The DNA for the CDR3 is TGCAGTACTAGAGGGGGCTTCTACAATGAGCAGTTCTTC.

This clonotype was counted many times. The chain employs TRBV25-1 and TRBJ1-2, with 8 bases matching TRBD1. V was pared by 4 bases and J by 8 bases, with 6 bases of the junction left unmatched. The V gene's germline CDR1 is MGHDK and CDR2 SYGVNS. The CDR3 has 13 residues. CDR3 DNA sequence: TGTGCCAGCAGTGCCCCAGGGGGCCGGGGCTACACCTTC. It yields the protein CASSAPGGRGYTF.

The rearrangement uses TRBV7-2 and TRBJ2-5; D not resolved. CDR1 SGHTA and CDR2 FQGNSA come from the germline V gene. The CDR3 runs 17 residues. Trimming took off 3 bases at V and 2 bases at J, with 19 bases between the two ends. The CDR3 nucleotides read TGTGCCAGCAGCTTGGCGCCTCTTAGTGGCAGGCAAGAGACCCAGTACTTC. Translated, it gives CASSLAPLSGRQETQYF.

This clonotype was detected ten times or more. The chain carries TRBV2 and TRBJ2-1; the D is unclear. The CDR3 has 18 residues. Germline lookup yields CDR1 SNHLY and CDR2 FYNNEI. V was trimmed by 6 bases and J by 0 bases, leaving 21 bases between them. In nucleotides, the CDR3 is TGTGCCAGCAGGCCTAGGTTAAGGACGTCTAACTCCTACAATGAGCAGTTCTTC. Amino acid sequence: CASRPRLRTSNSYNEQFF.

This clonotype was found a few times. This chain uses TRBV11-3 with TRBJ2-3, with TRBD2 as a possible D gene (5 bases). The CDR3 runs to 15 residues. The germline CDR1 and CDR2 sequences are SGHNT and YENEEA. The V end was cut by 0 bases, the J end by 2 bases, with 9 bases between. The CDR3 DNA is TGTGCCAGCAGCTTAGACGGCGGGCCCACAGATACGCAGTATTTT. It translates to CASSLDGGPTDTQYF.

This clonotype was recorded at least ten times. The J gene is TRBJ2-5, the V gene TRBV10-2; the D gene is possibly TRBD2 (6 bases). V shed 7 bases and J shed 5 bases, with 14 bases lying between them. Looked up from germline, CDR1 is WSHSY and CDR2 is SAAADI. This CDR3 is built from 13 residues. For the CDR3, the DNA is TGCGCCAGCACTCCAAGCGGAGGGGAGACCCAGTACTTC. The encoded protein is CASTPSGGETQYF.

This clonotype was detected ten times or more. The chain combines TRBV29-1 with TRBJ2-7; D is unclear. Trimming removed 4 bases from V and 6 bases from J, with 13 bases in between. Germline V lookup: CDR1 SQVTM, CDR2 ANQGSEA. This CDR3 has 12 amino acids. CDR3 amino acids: CSVGTPSLEQYF. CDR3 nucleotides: TGCAGCGTTGGAACTCCCTCCCTCGAGCAGTACTTC.

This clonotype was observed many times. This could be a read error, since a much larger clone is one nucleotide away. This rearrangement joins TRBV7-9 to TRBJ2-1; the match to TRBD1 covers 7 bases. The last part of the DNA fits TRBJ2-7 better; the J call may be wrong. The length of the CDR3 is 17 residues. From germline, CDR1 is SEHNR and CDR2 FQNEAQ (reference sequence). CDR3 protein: CASSPSTGRGLYNEQYF. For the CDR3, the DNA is TGTGCCAGCAGCCCCTCTACTGGTAGGGGGCTCTACAATGAGCAGTACTTC.

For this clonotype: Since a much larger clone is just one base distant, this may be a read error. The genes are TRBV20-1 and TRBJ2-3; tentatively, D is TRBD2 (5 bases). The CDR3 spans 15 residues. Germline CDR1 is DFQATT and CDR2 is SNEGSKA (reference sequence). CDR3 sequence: CSARAGPSSTDMQYF. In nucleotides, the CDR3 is TGCAGTGCTAGGGCCGGGCCGTCTAGCACAGATATGCAGTATTTT.

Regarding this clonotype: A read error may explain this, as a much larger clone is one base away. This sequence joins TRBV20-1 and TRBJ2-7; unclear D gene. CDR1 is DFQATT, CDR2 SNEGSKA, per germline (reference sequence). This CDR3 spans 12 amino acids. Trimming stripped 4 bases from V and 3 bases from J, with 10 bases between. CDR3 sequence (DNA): TGCAGTGCTACGTTGGACGGCTACGAGCAGTACTTC. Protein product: CSATLDGYEQYF.

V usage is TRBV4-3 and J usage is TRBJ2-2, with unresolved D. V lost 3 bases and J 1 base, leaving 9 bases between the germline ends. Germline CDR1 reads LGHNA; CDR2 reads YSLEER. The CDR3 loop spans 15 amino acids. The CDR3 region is CASSQDPKNTGELFF. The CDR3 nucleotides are TGCGCCAGCAGCCAGGACCCCAAGAACACCGGGGAGCTGTTTTTT.